The rows below give T cell receptor beta chains drawn from one sample of a study of T cell changes during pregnancy in multiple sclerosis. Profiled with immunoSEQ multiplex PCR; TCRdb holds only in-frame clones, not every one. This table holds tens of thousands of clones, roughly 90% found once. This material consisted of CD8+ T cells from peripheral blood mononuclear cells, taken in the second trimester of pregnancy. The receptors were sampled from a female donor in good health, enrolled as a control in a pregnancy study. CDR3s include the opening cysteine and the closing phenylalanine or tryptophan. Each record gives: J gene, V gene, D gene, CDR3 protein, CDR3 DNA. The D gene is left open where the match is weak.

J: TRBJ2-6
V: TRBV6-1
D: .
CDR3: CASTQTETGANVLTF
DNA: TGTGCCAGCACCCAGACAGAAACTGGGGCCAACGTCCTGACTTTC

J: TRBJ2-1
V: TRBV29-1
D: TRBD2
CDR3: CSVEGGEGPGQFF
DNA: TGCAGCGTTGAGGGGGGGGAGGGCCCAGGGCAGTTCTTC

J: TRBJ2-4
V: TRBV19
D: TRBD2
CDR3: CASSIREGLAKNIQYF
DNA: TGTGCCAGTAGTATTAGGGAGGGACTAGCCAAAAACATTCAGTACTTC

J: TRBJ2-2
V: TRBV9
D: TRBD2
CDR3: CASIFSGSRTGELFF
DNA: TGTGCCAGCATCTTTAGCGGGAGCCGGACCGGGGAGCTGTTTTTT

J: TRBJ2-3
V: TRBV15
D: TRBD1
CDR3: CATSIGQGADTQYF
DNA: TGTGCCACCAGCATCGGACAGGGGGCAGATACGCAGTATTTT

J: TRBJ2-2
V: TRBV7-6
D: TRBD2
CDR3: CASSPGGWTETGELFF
DNA: TGTGCCAGCAGCCCCGGGGGGTGGACGGAAACCGGGGAGCTGTTTTTT

J: TRBJ2-2
V: TRBV25-1
D: .
CDR3: CASSEGEIGELFF
DNA: TGTGCCAGCAGTGAAGGAGAAATCGGGGAGCTGTTTTTT

J: TRBJ2-6
V: TRBV13
D: TRBD1
CDR3: CASSDRGNSGANVLTF
DNA: TGTGCCAGCAGCGACAGGGGGAACTCTGGGGCCAACGTCCTGACTTTC

J: TRBJ1-5
V: TRBV4-1
D: .
CDR3: CASSQALTRGNQPQHF
DNA: TGCGCCAGCAGCCAAGCTTTGACCAGGGGCAATCAGCCCCAGCATTTT

J: TRBJ2-2
V: TRBV29-1
D: .
CDR3: CSARDSTGELFF
DNA: TGCAGCGCTCGGGACTCCACCGGGGAGCTGTTTTTT

J: TRBJ1-1
V: TRBV4-1
D: .
CDR3: CASSQGQGKTRQAFF
DNA: TGCGCCAGCAGCCAAGGGCAGGGAAAGACGCGTCAAGCTTTCTTT

J: TRBJ2-5
V: TRBV5-6
D: TRBD1
CDR3: CASLPGQGLDQETQYF
DNA: TGTGCCAGCCTACCGGGACAGGGTTTAGACCAAGAGACCCAGTACTTC

J: TRBJ2-2
V: TRBV27
D: TRBD2
CDR3: CASSKRTSGSSVGVTGELFF
DNA: TGTGCCAGCAGTAAAAGGACTAGCGGGAGTTCGGTGGGGGTGACCGGGGAGCTGTTTTTT

J: TRBJ2-1
V: TRBV9
D: .
CDR3: CASSVEGGSYNEQFF
DNA: TGTGCCAGCAGCGTAGAGGGGGGGTCCTACAATGAGCAGTTCTTC

J: TRBJ2-1
V: TRBV6-6
D: .
CDR3: CASSQTSSYNEQFF
DNA: TGTGCCAGCAGTCAGACTAGTAGCTACAATGAGCAGTTCTTC